This passage covers 14 T cell receptor beta chains from one sample sequenced in a study of read filtering for tumor transcriptome and immune sequencing. This library used around 0.4 ug RNA and molecular barcoded adaptors spanning alpha/delta and beta/gamma chains. From the reads, TCRdb called clonotypes with MiXCR, one entry per CDR3 protein. The data hold nearly 60,000 distinct CDR3 sequences, with 9% to 15% observed a single time. The sample comprised a population of CD138-negative cells sorted from bone marrow. The source of these receptors is a donor at least 40 years old with multiple myeloma.

This clonotype appeared many times. The chain is built from TRBV20-1 and TRBJ2-5; no definite D call. Trimming removed 2 bases at V and 1 base at J, with 8 bases between. The CDR3 runs 13 residues. Germline CDR1 DFQATT, CDR2 SNEGSKA (reference sequence). CDR3 in DNA: TGCAGTGCTAGACCGGGCCTCCAAGAGACCCAGTACTTC. It codes for CSARPGLQETQYF.

At least ten counts were recorded for this clonotype. The chain combines TRBV10-2 with TRBJ2-6; the match to TRBD1 covers 7 bases. V lost 6 bases to trimming and J lost 0 bases; unmatched junction nucleotides: 17. The V gene's germline CDR1 is WSHSY and CDR2 SAAADI. The CDR3 spans 20 residues. CDR3 DNA: TGCGCCAGCAGGCCCCTCCCTAACAGGGGTGCGAGCTCTGGGGCCAACGTCCTGACTTTC. Translated: CASRPLPNRGASSGANVLTF.

The chain uses TRBV3-1 and TRBJ2-7, with a tentative D call TRBD1 (5 bases). Trimming left V 1 base short and J 4 bases short, with 14 bases between. Per germline, CDR1 LGHDT and CDR2 YNNKEL (reference sequence). The CDR3 covers 15 residues. CDR3 nucleotide sequence: TGTGCCAGCAGCCAAGGGTCCGACAGTTTTTACGAGCAGTACTTC. The encoded protein is CASSQGSDSFYEQYF.

In this sample, this clonotype turned up a few times. This may be a read error: a much more frequent sequence differs by one nucleotide. This chain uses TRBV7-9 with TRBJ2-1; 9 nucleotides agree with TRBD2. V gave up 8 bases and J gave up 12 bases; unmatched junction bases: 11. This CDR3 spans 13 amino acids. CDR1 and CDR2 from the germline V gene are SEHNR and FQNEAQ (reference sequence). Here the CDR3 DNA reads TGTGCCAGCGAGATGGGGCGGGGGGGTGGGCAGTTCTTC. This sequence encodes CASEMGRGGGQFF.

This clonotype was counted many times. The chain combines TRBV20-1 with TRBJ2-5, with unresolved D. Germline CDR1 is DFQATT and CDR2 is SNEGSKA (reference sequence). The V end was cut by 6 bases, the J end by 3 bases, with 8 bases between. CDR3 length equals 11 residues. The CDR3 DNA reads TGCAGTGCCCTGAAGGAAGAGACCCAGTACTTC. As protein: CSALKEETQYF.

In its sample, this clonotype was seen many times. V usage is TRBV4-1 and J usage is TRBJ2-1, with 13 bases fitting TRBD2. This CDR3 is 16 amino acids long. CDR1 and CDR2 (germline): MGHRA, YSYEKL. V shed 0 bases and J 12 bases; nucleotides not matched to a gene: 8. In nucleotides, the CDR3 is TGCGCCAGCAGCCAAGATTGGGGACTAGCGGGGAGGTTGCAGTTCTTC. Its protein is CASSQDWGLAGRLQFF.

This clonotype was observed at least ten times. The gene calls are TRBV5-1 and TRBJ2-1; 14 bases are a match to TRBD2. In germline, CDR1 is SGHRS, CDR2 YFSETQ. The V and J ends lost 3 bases and 5 bases, in that order; junction bases with no gene match: 1. This CDR3 is 15 amino acids long. In DNA form, the CDR3 reads TGCGCCAGCAGCTGGACTAGCGGGGGGCACAATGAGCAGTTCTTC. Protein sequence: CASSWTSGGHNEQFF.

This clonotype was recorded only once. This may stem from a read error, because a much larger clone lies one nucleotide away. Likely a read error: the CDR3 ends without its conserved phenylalanine or tryptophan. The gene calls are TRBV20-1 and TRBJ1-5; D not resolved. This CDR3 spans 12 amino acids. CDR1 is DFQATT, CDR2 SNEGSKA, per germline (reference sequence). Trimming removed 7 bases from V and 4 bases from J, with 11 bases in between. For the CDR3, the DNA is TGCAGTGTTTGGGGTGTTAATCAGCCCCAGCATCTT. Amino acids: CSVWGVNQPQHL.

The chain has TRBV14 and TRBJ2-4, with D possibly being TRBD1 (5 bases). V was shortened by 3 bases and J by 0 bases, with 9 bases between the two germline ends. The germline V gene has CDR1 SGHDN and CDR2 FVKESK. The CDR3 contains 15 residues. For the CDR3, the DNA is TGTGCCAGCAGCCAGACAGCCCTAGCCAAAAACATTCAGTACTTC. It translates to CASSQTALAKNIQYF.

V gene TRBV11-2 combines with J gene TRBJ1-5, with 8 bases aligning to TRBD1. Germline-derived CDR1 and CDR2 are SGHAT and FQNNGV. This CDR3 contains 14 residues. Trimming removed 5 bases from V and 7 bases from J; junction bases left unmatched: 7. The CDR3 region has the DNA TGTGCCAGCAGCGTCGACAGGGGAAGACAGCCCCAGCATTTT. Protein: CASSVDRGRQPQHF.

Only a few counts were recorded for this clonotype. The chain carries TRBV5-4 and TRBJ2-7, with D perhaps matching TRBD1 (6 bases). CDR1 SGHNT and CDR2 YYREEE come from the germline V gene (reference sequence). V was cut by 4 bases and J by 4 bases, with 15 bases left in between. This CDR3 is built from 14 residues. Here the CDR3 DNA reads TGTGCCAGCAGCGCCAGGACAGAGACTTACGAGCAGTACTTC. Amino acid sequence: CASSARTETYEQYF.

This clonotype was seen at least ten times. The chain employs TRBV15 and TRBJ2-2; D is uncertain. This CDR3 comprises 13 residues. The germline V and J ends were trimmed by 2 bases and 6 bases, with 7 bases remaining between them. In germline, CDR1 is LNHNV, CDR2 YYDKDF (reference sequence). CDR3 bases: TGTGCCACCAGCAGACCAACCGCCGGGGAGCTGTTTTTT. It translates to CATSRPTAGELFF.

By proportion, this clonotype is large (0.1 to 1%). The chain is built from TRBV7-3 and TRBJ2-1; D is uncertain. The CDR3 is made up of 13 amino acids. Germline CDR1 reads SGHTA; CDR2 reads FQGTGA. V lost 2 bases and J lost 10, with 12 bases in between. CDR3 sequence (DNA): TGTGCCAGCAGCTTATCCCAGCGAATGGAGCAGTTCTTC. It codes for CASSLSQRMEQFF.

This clonotype was seen ten or more times. The chain links TRBV5-1 to TRBJ1-3; 7 bases agree with TRBD1. This CDR3 is built from 18 residues. Losses at the gene ends were 9 bases for V and 3 bases for J; bases not matched to a gene: 21. Germline V lookup: CDR1 SGHRS, CDR2 YFSETQ. The CDR3 sequence: CAKTARGQRVRVGNTIYF. In nucleotides, the CDR3 is TGCGCCAAGACGGCCCGGGGACAGCGGGTGAGAGTTGGAAACACCATATATTTT.